This paragraph reports one TCR beta chain. Antigen: not known. The junction departs from the called germline gene at one end, perhaps through a read error. This entry belongs to a study of cytomegalovirus exposure and HLA in healthy donors. Study findings and constraints: Productive status was seen about 90% or about 30% of the time for most TCR beta V segments in an earlier analysis.

Both 60 Vbeta primers and 13 Jbeta primers went into the PCR. Data came from immunoSEQ multiplex PCR; TCRdb stores just in-frame clones and leaves some out. The data contain about 200,000 clones, 85% of them singletons. The germline CDR1 and CDR2 sequences are SEHNR and FQNEAQ (reference sequence). CDR3 length: 12 amino acids. V is TRBV7-9 and J is TRBJ1-2; the D is unclear. What was sequenced was PBMCs. The TCR sequence derives from a woman between 50 and 59 years old in good health and CMV-seronegative. The CDR3 loop is CTSSSVHYGYTF. In DNA, the CDR3 is TGTACCAGCAGCTCCGTCCACTATGGCTACACCTTC.